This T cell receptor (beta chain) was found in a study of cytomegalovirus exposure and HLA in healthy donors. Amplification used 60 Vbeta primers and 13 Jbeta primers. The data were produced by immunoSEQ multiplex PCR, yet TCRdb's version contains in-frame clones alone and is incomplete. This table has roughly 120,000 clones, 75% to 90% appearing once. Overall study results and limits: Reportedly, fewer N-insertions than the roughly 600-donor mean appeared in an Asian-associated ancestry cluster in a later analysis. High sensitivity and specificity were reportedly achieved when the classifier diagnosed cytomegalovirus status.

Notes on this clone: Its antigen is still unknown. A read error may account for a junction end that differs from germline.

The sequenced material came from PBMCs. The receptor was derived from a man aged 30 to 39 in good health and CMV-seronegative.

The chain's CDR3 is CASSSQGPYGYPF. The CDR3, as DNA: TGTGCCAGCAGCTCGCAGGGTCCCTATGGCTACCCCTTC. The chain couples TRBV5-6 to TRBJ1-2, with D possibly matching TRBD1 (5 bases). There are 13 residues in the CDR3. Germline CDR1 is SGHDT and CDR2 is YYEEEE.